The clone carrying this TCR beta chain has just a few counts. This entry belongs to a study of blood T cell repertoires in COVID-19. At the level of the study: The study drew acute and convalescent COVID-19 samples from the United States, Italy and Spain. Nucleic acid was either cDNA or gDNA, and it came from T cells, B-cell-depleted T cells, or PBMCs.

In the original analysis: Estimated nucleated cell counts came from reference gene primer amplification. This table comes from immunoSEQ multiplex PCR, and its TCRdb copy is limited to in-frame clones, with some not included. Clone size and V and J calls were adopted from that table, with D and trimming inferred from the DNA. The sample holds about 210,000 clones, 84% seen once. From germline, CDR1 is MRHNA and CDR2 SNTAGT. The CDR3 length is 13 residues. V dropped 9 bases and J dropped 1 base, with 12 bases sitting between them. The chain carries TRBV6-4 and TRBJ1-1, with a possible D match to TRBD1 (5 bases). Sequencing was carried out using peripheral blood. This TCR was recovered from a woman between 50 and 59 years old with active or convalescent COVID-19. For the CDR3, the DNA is TGTGCCAGTGCCCCCGGGGGGAACACTGAAGCTTTCTTT. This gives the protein CASAPGGNTEAFF.